This note documents a single TCR beta chain sequence. Its cognate antigen is unknown. This specimen belongs to a study of OX40 agonist ivuxolimab in advanced cancers. Using immunoSEQ multiplex PCR, the repertoire was profiled, and TCRdb retains in-frame clones only, with some absent. The sample records approximately 60,000 clones, over 75% being singletons. Points from the study as a whole: More expanded clones were found, on average, in CD8+ than in CD4+ T cells.

The sequence came from an adult with an advanced solid tumor such as melanoma, head and neck, liver or kidney cancer. The source was CD4+ or CD8+ T cells sorted from blood, collected in a trial of the OX40 agonist ivuxolimab.

CDR3 nucleotide sequence: TGTGCCAGCAGCTTACGAGGGAACGAGACCCAGTACTTC. Translated: CASSLRGNETQYF. This sequence joins TRBV7-8 and TRBJ2-5, with D perhaps matching TRBD2 (5 bases). Germline CDR1 is SGHVS and CDR2 is FQNEAQ. The CDR3 is 13 residues long. With 2 bases removed from V and 5 bases from J, the gap between germline ends came to 9 bases.